Below, one T cell receptor beta chain is given with its context. This specimen belongs to a study of CD8+CD57+ T cells in acquired aplastic anemia. This CDR3 has 14 residues. Looked up from germline, CDR1 is SGDLS and CDR2 is YYNGEE. The V gene lost 4 bases and the J gene lost 7 bases, with 15 bases spanning the gap. TCR beta VDJ combinations and CDR3 sequences were profiled from genomic DNA. TCRdb re-analysed the reads in MiXCR, keeping a single row per CDR3 protein. The sample lists hundreds of thousands of distinct CDR3 sequences, 60% to 80% occurring once. The chain is built from TRBV9 and TRBJ2-1; D gene unclear. This TCR came from a human donor in good health, serving as a control. Input material: sorted CD4+, CD8+, or CD8+CD57+ T cells (not recorded which) from PBMCs. In DNA, the CDR3 is TGTGCCAGCAGCCAAGCTGGAAGGGCGAATGAGCAGTTCTTC. Translation: CASSQAGRANEQFF.